This T cell receptor (beta chain) was observed in a study of T cell responses to AZD1222 COVID-19 vaccine. The V gene end was trimmed by 6 bases and the J gene end by 1 base; junction bases not matched to a gene: 5. Per the germline V gene, CDR1 is ENHRY and CDR2 is SYGVKD. This CDR3 comprises 14 residues. Only in-frame clones appear in the TCRdb table, and some are missing; sequencing was by immunoSEQ multiplex PCR. The table records 110,000 to 150,000 clones, just over 90% of them present only once. The TCR comes from an adult in good health. The material sequenced was peripheral blood, taken on day 0 of AZD1222 vaccination. The chain combines TRBV10-3 with TRBJ1-1, with 7 nucleotides matching TRBD1. This CDR3 reads CAIRPGTENTEAFF. In nucleotides, the CDR3 is TGTGCCATCAGGCCTGGGACAGAGAACACTGAAGCTTTCTTT.